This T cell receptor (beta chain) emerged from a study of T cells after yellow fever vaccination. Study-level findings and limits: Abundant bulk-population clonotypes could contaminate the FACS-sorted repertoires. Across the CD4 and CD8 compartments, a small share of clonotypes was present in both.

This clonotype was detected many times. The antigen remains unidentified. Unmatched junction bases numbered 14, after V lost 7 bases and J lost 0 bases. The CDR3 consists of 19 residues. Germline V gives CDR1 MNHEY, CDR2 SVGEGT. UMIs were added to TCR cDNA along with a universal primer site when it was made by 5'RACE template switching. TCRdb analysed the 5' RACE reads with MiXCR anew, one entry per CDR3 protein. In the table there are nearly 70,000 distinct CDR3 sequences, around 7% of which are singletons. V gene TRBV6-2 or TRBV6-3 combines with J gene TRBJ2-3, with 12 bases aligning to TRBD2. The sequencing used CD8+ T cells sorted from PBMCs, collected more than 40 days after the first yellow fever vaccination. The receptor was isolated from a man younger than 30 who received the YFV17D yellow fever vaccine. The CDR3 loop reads CASTETSGGLYTSTDTQYF. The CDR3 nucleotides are TGTGCCAGCACTGAGACTAGCGGGGGCCTATATACTAGCACAGATACGCAGTATTTT.